Listed below are T cell receptor beta chains from one sample, sequenced in a study of CD8 T cells in ankylosing spondylitis. MiXCR, run by TCRdb on the 5' RACE reads, gives a single entry per CDR3 protein. The sample gives about 400,000 distinct CDR3 sequences, 20% of which show up once; roughly 14% is in the top ten. Sequencing was carried out using blood, either unsorted or a sorted T cell fraction (not recorded which). The receptors were sampled from a male donor with ankylosing spondylitis or in good health (not recorded which). Each CDR3 is given with its conserved first and last residue.

j_call v_call cdr3_aa
TRBJ2-3 TRBV12-3/TRBV12-4 CATCPGEGPKQYF
TRBJ2-7 TRBV27 CASSLLVGQGTPEQYF
TRBJ2-1 TRBV30 CAWRERPSYNEQFF
TRBJ2-7 TRBV9 CASSAGGGASYEQYF
TRBJ2-7 TRBV7-9 CASSPLFPGTQTYEQYF
TRBJ2-5 TRBV27 CASSLYGSGETQYF
TRBJ2-7 TRBV9 CASSVGNPYEQYF
TRBJ2-7 TRBV7-9 CASSFLQGPSYEQYF
TRBJ2-5 TRBV29-1 CSVPRQGGTETQYF
TRBJ2-7 TRBV12-3/TRBV12-4 CASSLGATHSYEQYF
TRBJ2-7 TRBV7-2 CASSLAGGAPLQQYF
TRBJ2-6 TRBV6-1 CASSILGSGANVLTF
TRBJ2-5 TRBV5-1 CASSFWSGVAAGETQYF
TRBJ2-2 TRBV6-5 CASGAPLGELFF
TRBJ2-2 TRBV25-1 CASSEYTSGELFF
TRBJ2-2 TRBV25-1 CASSEYAQGSWDTGELFF
TRBJ2-1 TRBV3-1 CATFAGGYNNEQFF
TRBJ1-1 TRBV27 CASSSGGQGLGAFF
TRBJ2-7 TRBV12-3/TRBV12-4 CASSLGTGSPYEQYF
TRBJ2-3 TRBV7-8 CASSKGLAGTDTQYF
TRBJ2-5 TRBV29-1 CSVEWESQETQYF
TRBJ2-7 TRBV24-1 CATSHDGEEQYF
TRBJ1-1 TRBV7-2 CASSLEGAGTEAFF
TRBJ2-2 TRBV12-3/TRBV12-4 CASSPWGGELFF
TRBJ2-3 TRBV7-8 CASSGSTSGGGTQYF
TRBJ2-3 TRBV18 CASSPEDGSTDTQYF
TRBJ2-3 TRBV4-1 CASSQGGLAGVSTDTQYF
TRBJ2-1 TRBV4-2 CASSQGTSGSYNEQFF
TRBJ2-3 TRBV12-3/TRBV12-4 CASSTRLAGVRTDTQYF
TRBJ2-3 TRBV27 CASSPFGLAGASTDTQYF
TRBJ2-2 TRBV12-3/TRBV12-4 CASSPQLAGRTGELFF
TRBJ2-1 TRBV4-2 CASSQGVGQGGNEQFF
TRBJ1-4 TRBV29-1 CSVGLGEKLFF
TRBJ2-7 TRBV28 CASSLPMGATYAGGYEQYF
TRBJ2-5 TRBV27 CARKPGQGRETQYF
TRBJ2-7 TRBV7-9 CASSGTGRGSSYEQYF
TRBJ1-1 TRBV12-3/TRBV12-4 CASSPDGVGAFF
TRBJ2-7 TRBV6-5 CASSYSALTYEQYF
TRBJ1-5 TRBV6-6 CASSYGEPQHF
TRBJ2-1 TRBV4-1 CASGSGGADEQFF
TRBJ2-5 TRBV15 CATSRDSNQETQYF
TRBJ2-5 TRBV11-3 CASSSRGGGSETQYF